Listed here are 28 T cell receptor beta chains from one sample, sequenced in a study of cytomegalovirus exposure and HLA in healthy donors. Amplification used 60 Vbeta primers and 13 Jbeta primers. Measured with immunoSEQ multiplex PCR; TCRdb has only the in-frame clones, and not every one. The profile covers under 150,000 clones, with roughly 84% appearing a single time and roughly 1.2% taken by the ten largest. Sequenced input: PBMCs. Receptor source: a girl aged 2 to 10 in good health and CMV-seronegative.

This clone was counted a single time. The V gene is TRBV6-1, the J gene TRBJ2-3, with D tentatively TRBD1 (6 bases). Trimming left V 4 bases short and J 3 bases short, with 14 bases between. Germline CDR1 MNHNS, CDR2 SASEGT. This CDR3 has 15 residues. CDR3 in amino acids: CASSAWDTGTDTQYF. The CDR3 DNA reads TGTGCCAGCAGTGCGTGGGACACTGGGACAGATACGCAGTATTTT.

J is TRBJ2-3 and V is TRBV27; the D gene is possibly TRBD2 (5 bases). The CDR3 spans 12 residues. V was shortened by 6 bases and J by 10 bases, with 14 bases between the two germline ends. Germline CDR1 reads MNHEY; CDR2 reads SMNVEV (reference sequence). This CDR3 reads CASRDWGRPQYF. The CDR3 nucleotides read TGTGCCAGCAGGGACTGGGGTAGGCCGCAGTATTTT.

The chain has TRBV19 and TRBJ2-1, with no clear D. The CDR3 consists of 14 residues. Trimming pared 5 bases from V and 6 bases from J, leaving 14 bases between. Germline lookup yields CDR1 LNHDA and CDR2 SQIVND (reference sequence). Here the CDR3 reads CASSVPGPPNEQFF. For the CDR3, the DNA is TGTGCCAGTAGTGTCCCGGGTCCCCCCAATGAGCAGTTCTTC.

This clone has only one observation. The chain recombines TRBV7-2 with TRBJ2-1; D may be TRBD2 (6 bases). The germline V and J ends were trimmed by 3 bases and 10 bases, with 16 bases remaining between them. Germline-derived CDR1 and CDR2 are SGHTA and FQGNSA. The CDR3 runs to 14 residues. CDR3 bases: TGTGCCAGCAGCTTCGAGCCCGGGACTTCCGAGCAGTTCTTC. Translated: CASSFEPGTSEQFF.

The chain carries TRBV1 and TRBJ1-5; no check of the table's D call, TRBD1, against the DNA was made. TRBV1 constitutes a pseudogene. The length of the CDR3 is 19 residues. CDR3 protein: CTSYPVNSTGHSDGGPQHF. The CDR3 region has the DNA TGCACCAGCTACCCGGTAAACTCGACGGGACACTCTGATGGGGGGCCCCAGCATTTT.

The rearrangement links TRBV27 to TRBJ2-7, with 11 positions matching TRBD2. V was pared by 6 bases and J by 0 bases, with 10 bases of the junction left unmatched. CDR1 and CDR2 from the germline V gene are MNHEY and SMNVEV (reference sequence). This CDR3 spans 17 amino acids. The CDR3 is CASRGLAGGTSSYEQYF. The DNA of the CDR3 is TGTGCCAGCAGAGGACTAGCGGGCGGTACCAGCTCCTACGAGCAGTACTTC.

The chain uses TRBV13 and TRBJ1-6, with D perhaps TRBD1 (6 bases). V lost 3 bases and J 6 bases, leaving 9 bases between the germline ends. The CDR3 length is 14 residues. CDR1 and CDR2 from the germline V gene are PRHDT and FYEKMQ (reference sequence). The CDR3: CASSFQGPNSPLHF. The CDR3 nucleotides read TGTGCCAGCAGCTTTCAGGGGCCTAATTCACCCCTCCACTTT.

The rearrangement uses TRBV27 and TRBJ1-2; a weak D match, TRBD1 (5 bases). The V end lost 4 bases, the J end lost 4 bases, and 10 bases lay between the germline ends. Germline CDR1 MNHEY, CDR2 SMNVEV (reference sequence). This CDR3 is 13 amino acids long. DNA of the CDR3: TGTGCCAGCAGTTCAGGGCCCGGCTATGGCTACACCTTC. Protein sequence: CASSSGPGYGYTF.

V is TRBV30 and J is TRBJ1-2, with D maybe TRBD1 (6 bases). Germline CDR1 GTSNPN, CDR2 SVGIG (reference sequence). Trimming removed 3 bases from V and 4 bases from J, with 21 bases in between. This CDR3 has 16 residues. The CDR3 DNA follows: TGTGCCTGGAGAGAAGAGGGGGATTTGACGCTCTATGGCTACACCTTC. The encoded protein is CAWREEGDLTLYGYTF.

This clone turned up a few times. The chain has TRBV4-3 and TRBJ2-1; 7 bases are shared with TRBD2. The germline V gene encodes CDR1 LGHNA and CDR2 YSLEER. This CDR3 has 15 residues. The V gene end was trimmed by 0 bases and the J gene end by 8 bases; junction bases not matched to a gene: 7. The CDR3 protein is CASSQEVAGDHEQFF. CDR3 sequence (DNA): TGCGCCAGCAGCCAAGAGGTGGCGGGGGATCATGAGCAGTTCTTC.

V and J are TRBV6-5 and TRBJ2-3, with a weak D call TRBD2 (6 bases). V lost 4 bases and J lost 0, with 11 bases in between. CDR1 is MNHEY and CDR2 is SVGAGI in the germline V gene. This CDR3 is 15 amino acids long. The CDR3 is CASSWGGVSTDTQYF. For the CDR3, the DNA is TGTGCCAGCAGTTGGGGCGGGGTTAGCACAGATACGCAGTATTTT.

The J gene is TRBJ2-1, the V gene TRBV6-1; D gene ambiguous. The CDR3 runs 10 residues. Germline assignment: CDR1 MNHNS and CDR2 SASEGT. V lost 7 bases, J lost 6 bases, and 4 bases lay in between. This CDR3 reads CASTFNEQFF. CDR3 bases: TGTGCCAGCACCTTCAATGAGCAGTTCTTC.

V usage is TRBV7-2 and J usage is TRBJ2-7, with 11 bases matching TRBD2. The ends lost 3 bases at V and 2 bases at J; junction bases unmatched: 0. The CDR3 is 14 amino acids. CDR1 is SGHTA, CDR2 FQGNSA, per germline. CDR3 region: CASSLTSGAYEQYF. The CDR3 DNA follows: TGTGCCAGCAGCTTGACTAGCGGGGCCTACGAGCAGTACTTC.

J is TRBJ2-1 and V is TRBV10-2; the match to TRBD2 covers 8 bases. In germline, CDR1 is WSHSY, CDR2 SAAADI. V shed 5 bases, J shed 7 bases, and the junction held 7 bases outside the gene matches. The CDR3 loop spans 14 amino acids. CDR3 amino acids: CASSQAGAENEQFF. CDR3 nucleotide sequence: TGCGCCAGCAGTCAAGCGGGAGCGGAGAATGAGCAGTTCTTC.

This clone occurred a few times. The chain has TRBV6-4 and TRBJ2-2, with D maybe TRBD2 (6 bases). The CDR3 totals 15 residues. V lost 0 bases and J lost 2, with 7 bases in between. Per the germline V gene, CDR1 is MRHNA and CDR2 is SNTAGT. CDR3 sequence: CASSDSGGNTGELFF. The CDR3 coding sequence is TGTGCCAGCAGTGACTCGGGGGGAAACACCGGGGAGCTGTTTTTT.

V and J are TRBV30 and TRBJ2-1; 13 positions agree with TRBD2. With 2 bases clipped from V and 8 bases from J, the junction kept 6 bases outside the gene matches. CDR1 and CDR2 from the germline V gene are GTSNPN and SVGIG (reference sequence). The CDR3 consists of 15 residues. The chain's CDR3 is CAWSPTSGGADEQFF. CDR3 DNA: TGTGCCTGGAGTCCTACTAGCGGGGGGGCGGATGAGCAGTTCTTC. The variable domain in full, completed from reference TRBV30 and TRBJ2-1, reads SQTIHQWPATLVQPVGSPLSLECTVEGTSNPNLYWYRQAAGRGLQLLFYSVGIGQISSEVPQNLSASRPQDRQFILSSKKLLLSDSGFYLCAWSPTSGGADEQFFGPGTRLTVL.

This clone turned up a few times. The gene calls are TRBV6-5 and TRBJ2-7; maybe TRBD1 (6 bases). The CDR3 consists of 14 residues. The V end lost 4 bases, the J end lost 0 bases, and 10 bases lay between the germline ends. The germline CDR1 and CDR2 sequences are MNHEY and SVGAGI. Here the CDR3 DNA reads TGTGCCAGCAGTTCCGACAGGACCTCCTACGAGCAGTACTTC. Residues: CASSSDRTSYEQYF.

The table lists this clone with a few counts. This CDR3 is CASSQRDSPNQPQHF. CDR3 sequence (DNA): TGCGCCAGCAGCCAGAGGGACAGTCCCAATCAGCCCCAGCATTTT. The V call is TRBV4-1, the J call TRBJ1-5; 7 nucleotides align to TRBD1. Germline CDR1 reads MGHRA; CDR2 reads YSYEKL. With 3 bases clipped from V and 3 bases from J, the junction kept 5 bases outside the gene matches. The CDR3 contains 15 residues.

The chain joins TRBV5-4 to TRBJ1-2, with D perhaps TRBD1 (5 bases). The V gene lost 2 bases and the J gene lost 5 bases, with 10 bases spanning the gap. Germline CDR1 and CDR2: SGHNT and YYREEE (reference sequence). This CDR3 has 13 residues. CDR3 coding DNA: TGTGCCAGCAGCTTAGGAGGGGAATATGGCTACACCTTC. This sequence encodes CASSLGGEYGYTF.

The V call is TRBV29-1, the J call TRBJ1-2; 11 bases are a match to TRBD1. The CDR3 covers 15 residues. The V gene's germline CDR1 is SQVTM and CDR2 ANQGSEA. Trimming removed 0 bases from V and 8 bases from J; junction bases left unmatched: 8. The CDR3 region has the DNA TGCAGCGTTGAAGATTGGGACAGGGGGAAAGGGGGCTACACCTTC. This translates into CSVEDWDRGKGGYTF.

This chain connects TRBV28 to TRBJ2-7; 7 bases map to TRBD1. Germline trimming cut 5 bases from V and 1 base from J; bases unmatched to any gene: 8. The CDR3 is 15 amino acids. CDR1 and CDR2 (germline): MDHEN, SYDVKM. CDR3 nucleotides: TGTGCCAGCAGTACTTTTGACAGGGAATCCTACGAGCAGTACTTC. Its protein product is CASSTFDRESYEQYF.

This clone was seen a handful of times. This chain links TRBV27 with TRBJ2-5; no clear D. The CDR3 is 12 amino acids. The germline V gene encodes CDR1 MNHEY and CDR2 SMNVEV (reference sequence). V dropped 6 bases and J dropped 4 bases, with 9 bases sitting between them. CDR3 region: CASSRRGETQYF. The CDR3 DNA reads TGTGCCAGCAGCCGCCGAGGAGAGACCCAGTACTTC.

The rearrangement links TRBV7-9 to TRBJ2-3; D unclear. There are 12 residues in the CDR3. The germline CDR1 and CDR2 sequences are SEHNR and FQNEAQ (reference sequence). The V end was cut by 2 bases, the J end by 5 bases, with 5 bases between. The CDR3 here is CASSLWLDTQYF. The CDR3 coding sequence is TGTGCCAGCAGCTTATGGCTAGATACGCAGTATTTT.

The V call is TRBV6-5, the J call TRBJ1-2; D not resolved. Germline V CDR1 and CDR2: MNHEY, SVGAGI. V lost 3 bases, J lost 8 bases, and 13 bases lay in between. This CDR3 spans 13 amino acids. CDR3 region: CASSYGSGGGYTF. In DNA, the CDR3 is TGTGCCAGCAGTTATGGGTCGGGTGGAGGCTACACCTTC.

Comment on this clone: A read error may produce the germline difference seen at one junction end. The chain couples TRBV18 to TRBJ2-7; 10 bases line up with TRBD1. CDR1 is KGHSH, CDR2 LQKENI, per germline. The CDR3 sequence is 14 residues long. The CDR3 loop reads CASSAPGTGEEQYF. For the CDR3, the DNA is TGTGCCAGCTCAGCACCCGGGACAGGGGAAGAGCAGTACTTC.

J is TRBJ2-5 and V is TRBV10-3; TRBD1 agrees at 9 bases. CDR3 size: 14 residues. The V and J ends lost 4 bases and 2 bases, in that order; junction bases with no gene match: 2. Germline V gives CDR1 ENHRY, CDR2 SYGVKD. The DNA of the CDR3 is TGTGCCATCAGTGCGACAGGGGGGCAAGAGACCCAGTACTTC. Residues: CAISATGGQETQYF.

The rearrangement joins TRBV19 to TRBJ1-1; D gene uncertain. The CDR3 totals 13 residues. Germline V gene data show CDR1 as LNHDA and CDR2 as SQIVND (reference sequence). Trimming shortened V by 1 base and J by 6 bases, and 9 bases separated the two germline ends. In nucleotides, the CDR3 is TGTGCCAGTAGTATAGGAGCCGTTGCTGAAGCTTTCTTT. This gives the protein CASSIGAVAEAFF.

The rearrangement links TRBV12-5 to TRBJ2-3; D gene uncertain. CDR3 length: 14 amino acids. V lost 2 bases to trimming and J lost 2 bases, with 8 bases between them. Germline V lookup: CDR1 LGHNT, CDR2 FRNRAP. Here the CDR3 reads CASGLYAVTDTQYF. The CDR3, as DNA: TGTGCTAGTGGTTTGTATGCGGTCACAGATACGCAGTATTTT.